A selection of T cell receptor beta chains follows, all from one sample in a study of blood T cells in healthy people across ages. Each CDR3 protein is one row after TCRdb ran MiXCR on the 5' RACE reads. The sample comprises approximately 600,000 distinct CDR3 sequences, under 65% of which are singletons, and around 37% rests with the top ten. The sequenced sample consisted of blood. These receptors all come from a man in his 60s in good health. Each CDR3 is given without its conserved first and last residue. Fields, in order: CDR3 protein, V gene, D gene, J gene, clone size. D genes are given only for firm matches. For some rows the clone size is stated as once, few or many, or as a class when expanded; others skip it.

cdr3_aa: ASSTFDQETQY; v_call: TRBV5-5; d_call: NA; j_call: TRBJ2-5; clone_size: NA
cdr3_aa: ASSVEGLPQY; v_call: TRBV5-1; d_call: TRBD2; j_call: TRBJ2-5; clone_size: few
cdr3_aa: ASSPGDRDTQY; v_call: TRBV5-1; d_call: NA; j_call: TRBJ2-3; clone_size: few
cdr3_aa: ASSLQTGQNEQF; v_call: TRBV12-3/TRBV12-4; d_call: NA; j_call: TRBJ2-1; clone_size: NA
cdr3_aa: ASSYSGAKLYNEQF; v_call: TRBV6-5; d_call: NA; j_call: TRBJ2-1; clone_size: once
cdr3_aa: ASSLAATGTYKGTEAF; v_call: TRBV7-8; d_call: TRBD1; j_call: TRBJ1-1; clone_size: NA
cdr3_aa: ASSPEVDGTQY; v_call: TRBV11-2; d_call: NA; j_call: NA; clone_size: NA
cdr3_aa: ASRIQGLNEKLF; v_call: TRBV28; d_call: TRBD1; j_call: TRBJ1-4; clone_size: NA
cdr3_aa: ASTLYIAGGQETQY; v_call: TRBV12-3/TRBV12-4; d_call: TRBD2; j_call: NA; clone_size: NA
cdr3_aa: ASSQQAGGANVLT; v_call: TRBV3-1; d_call: NA; j_call: TRBJ2-6; clone_size: NA
cdr3_aa: ASSETSGGAEQF; v_call: TRBV11-2; d_call: TRBD2; j_call: TRBJ2-1; clone_size: few
cdr3_aa: ASSQEGVTNEKLF; v_call: TRBV14; d_call: NA; j_call: TRBJ1-4; clone_size: NA
cdr3_aa: ASIAGAQETQY; v_call: TRBV2; d_call: TRBD2; j_call: TRBJ2-5; clone_size: NA
cdr3_aa: SVPLQGPETQY; v_call: TRBV20-1; d_call: NA; j_call: TRBJ2-5; clone_size: NA
cdr3_aa: ASSFPSSGEQF; v_call: TRBV11-2; d_call: NA; j_call: TRBJ2-1; clone_size: NA
cdr3_aa: SVVGSGVNTGELF; v_call: TRBV29-1; d_call: NA; j_call: TRBJ2-2; clone_size: few
cdr3_aa: ASRNPSNQPQH; v_call: TRBV6-2/TRBV6-3; d_call: NA; j_call: TRBJ1-5; clone_size: NA
cdr3_aa: ASSLDGVPPGTDTQY; v_call: TRBV5-1; d_call: NA; j_call: TRBJ2-3; clone_size: NA
cdr3_aa: ASRDRGGGETQY; v_call: TRBV6-6; d_call: TRBD1; j_call: TRBJ2-5; clone_size: NA
cdr3_aa: SVKGGEETQY; v_call: TRBV20-1; d_call: TRBD2; j_call: TRBJ2-5; clone_size: NA
cdr3_aa: ASRRGAGYQETQY; v_call: TRBV6-1; d_call: TRBD2; j_call: TRBJ2-5; clone_size: NA
cdr3_aa: ATSDSGGGTYNEQY; v_call: TRBV24-1; d_call: NA; j_call: NA; clone_size: few
cdr3_aa: ASKGLAGGSTDTQY; v_call: TRBV6-5; d_call: TRBD2; j_call: TRBJ2-3; clone_size: NA
cdr3_aa: ASSEDLNSPLH; v_call: TRBV25-1; d_call: NA; j_call: TRBJ1-6; clone_size: NA
cdr3_aa: SVEGEASYNEQY; v_call: TRBV29-1; d_call: NA; j_call: NA; clone_size: NA
cdr3_aa: ASSARQGAMDYGYT; v_call: TRBV19; d_call: TRBD1; j_call: TRBJ1-2; clone_size: NA
cdr3_aa: ASSSLSGTGFSEKLF; v_call: TRBV18; d_call: TRBD1; j_call: TRBJ1-4; clone_size: NA
cdr3_aa: ASSSRGGPGNTIY; v_call: TRBV7-9; d_call: TRBD1; j_call: TRBJ1-3; clone_size: once
cdr3_aa: ASSLSPRGGSSDTQY; v_call: TRBV7-8; d_call: TRBD2; j_call: TRBJ2-3; clone_size: NA
cdr3_aa: ASSSSLVGRVGEQF; v_call: TRBV5-1; d_call: NA; j_call: TRBJ2-1; clone_size: NA
cdr3_aa: ASSQFGQQETQY; v_call: TRBV3-1; d_call: NA; j_call: TRBJ2-5; clone_size: NA
cdr3_aa: ASSDQNIGTGSGYT; v_call: TRBV25-1; d_call: TRBD1; j_call: TRBJ1-2; clone_size: NA
cdr3_aa: ASSRGGSDFYEQY; v_call: TRBV9; d_call: TRBD2; j_call: TRBJ2-7; clone_size: NA
cdr3_aa: ASSVVGIEETQY; v_call: TRBV6-1; d_call: NA; j_call: TRBJ2-5; clone_size: few
cdr3_aa: ASSLDLAGPETQY; v_call: TRBV5-6; d_call: TRBD2; j_call: TRBJ2-5; clone_size: NA
cdr3_aa: ASSPLGVAGGPEDTQY; v_call: TRBV28; d_call: TRBD2; j_call: TRBJ2-3; clone_size: NA
cdr3_aa: AISELVTRRSGANVLT; v_call: TRBV10-3; d_call: NA; j_call: TRBJ2-6; clone_size: NA
cdr3_aa: ASTKTESNQPQH; v_call: TRBV12-3/TRBV12-4; d_call: NA; j_call: TRBJ1-5; clone_size: NA
cdr3_aa: ASSLERATEAF; v_call: TRBV7-9; d_call: NA; j_call: TRBJ1-1; clone_size: NA
cdr3_aa: ASSIGLNEETQY; v_call: TRBV9; d_call: NA; j_call: TRBJ2-5; clone_size: few
cdr3_aa: SASGGPRETQY; v_call: TRBV20-1; d_call: NA; j_call: TRBJ2-5; clone_size: NA
cdr3_aa: SARDSSGAPYEQY; v_call: TRBV20-1; d_call: TRBD2; j_call: TRBJ2-7; clone_size: few
cdr3_aa: ASSVPPRAGMNTEAF; v_call: TRBV9; d_call: NA; j_call: TRBJ1-1; clone_size: NA
cdr3_aa: ASSHRDRGGQETQY; v_call: TRBV4-1; d_call: TRBD1; j_call: TRBJ2-5; clone_size: NA
cdr3_aa: SARLEGRNEKLF; v_call: TRBV20-1; d_call: NA; j_call: TRBJ1-4; clone_size: NA
cdr3_aa: ASSMGRDEQY; v_call: TRBV19; d_call: NA; j_call: TRBJ2-7; clone_size: NA
cdr3_aa: ASRNDYGGALGTDTQY; v_call: TRBV12-3/TRBV12-4; d_call: NA; j_call: TRBJ2-3; clone_size: NA
cdr3_aa: ASSLNGYYEQY; v_call: TRBV11-2; d_call: NA; j_call: TRBJ2-7; clone_size: few
cdr3_aa: ASSGTDLGNQPQH; v_call: TRBV7-9; d_call: NA; j_call: TRBJ1-5; clone_size: NA
cdr3_aa: ASSEPLKGVAKNIQY; v_call: TRBV6-1; d_call: NA; j_call: TRBJ2-4; clone_size: NA
cdr3_aa: ASRAEGGYEQY; v_call: TRBV4-2; d_call: NA; j_call: TRBJ2-7; clone_size: NA
cdr3_aa: SARRTEAPYEQY; v_call: TRBV20-1; d_call: NA; j_call: NA; clone_size: NA
cdr3_aa: SVVGSGGGETQY; v_call: TRBV29-1; d_call: TRBD2; j_call: TRBJ2-5; clone_size: medium-sized